Listed below are T cell receptor beta chains from one sample, sequenced in a study of response to subunit inactivated influenza vaccine. TCRdb ran MiXCR on the RT-PCR reads and lists one entry per CDR3 protein. The data contain fewer than 600,000 distinct CDR3 sequences, approximately 7.2% of them seen just once; the ten biggest clones take up 13%. The sample in question was PBMCs from blood, obtained around 25 months after vaccination. The receptors shown here come from a man aged 50-75 years who received an inactivated influenza vaccine. Each CDR3 is given with its conserved first and last residue. The D gene is left open where the match is weak. Clone sizes are given selectively: once, few, many, or a class where the clone is expanded.

J	size	length	V	D	DNA	CDR3
TRBJ2-5	NA	16	TRBV28	NA	TGTGCCAGCAGTTCGGAGGGGGGGCGCAGGTTGGAGACCCAGTACTTC	CASSSEGGRRLETQYF
TRBJ1-2	many	13	TRBV12-3/TRBV12-4	TRBD1	TGTGCCAGCAGTTTAGGGACAGGGGACGGCTACACCTTC	CASSLGTGDGYTF
TRBJ2-3	few	15	TRBV20-1	NA	TGCAGTGCTAGTCGCCCAACAGGTAGCACAGATACGCAGTATTTT	CSASRPTGSTDTQYF
TRBJ2-5	NA	16	TRBV20-1	NA	TGCAGTGCCGAGGCAGGGGCGCGGGCGTTAGGAGAGACCCAGTACTTC	CSAEAGARALGETQYF
TRBJ2-7	few	14	TRBV30	NA	TGTGCCTGGAGTTTAATCGGCCAGGGTGACGAGCAGTACTTC	CAWSLIGQGDEQYF
TRBJ2-7	few	16	TRBV7-9	TRBD1	TGTGCCAGCAGCTCTACGTCGGACAGGGCTTCCTACGAGCAGTACTTC	CASSSTSDRASYEQYF
TRBJ1-4	many	14	TRBV12-3/TRBV12-4	TRBD1	TGTGCCAGCAGCCCGAGGACAGGGGGTGAAAAACTGTTTTTT	CASSPRTGGEKLFF
TRBJ1-5	many	14	TRBV20-1	NA	TGCAGTGCTAGGACAGGTTCTACTAATCAGCCCCAGCATTTT	CSARTGSTNQPQHF
TRBJ2-7	few	13	TRBV6-2/TRBV6-3	NA	TGTGCCAGCAGTTACATCTCCTTCCACGAGCAGTACTTC	CASSYISFHEQYF
TRBJ2-7	few	13	TRBV6-6	NA	TGTGCCAGCAGTTACCCGGATACCTACGAGCAGTACTTC	CASSYPDTYEQYF
TRBJ1-1	many	14	TRBV11-2	NA	TGTGCCAGCAGCCCACAGGTCCCGAACACTGAAGCTTTCTTT	CASSPQVPNTEAFF
TRBJ2-6	few	15	TRBV5-5	NA	TGTGCCAGCAGCTTTGAAAGGGCTGGGGCCAACGTCCTGACTTTC	CASSFERAGANVLTF
TRBJ2-1	many	15	TRBV20-1	NA	TGCAGTGCTAGAGATTGGGCTAGTCGGGTTAATGAGCAGTTCTTC	CSARDWASRVNEQFF
TRBJ2-1	many	13	TRBV5-1	NA	TGCGCCAGCAGCACCAGGACCTACAATGAGCAGTTCTTC	CASSTRTYNEQFF
TRBJ1-4	few	15	TRBV15	NA	TGTGCCACCAGCAGAACAGTAGCAACTAATGAAAAACTGTTTTTT	CATSRTVATNEKLFF
TRBJ2-5	NA	18	TRBV28	NA	TGTGCCAGCAGTTCTACGGGGACATGGGGTAAGGTTGAGGAGACCCAGTACTTC	CASSSTGTWGKVEETQYF
TRBJ2-1	few	10	TRBV20-1	NA	TGCAGTGCTAGAACGGAATCGTACTTCTTC	CSARTESYFF
TRBJ2-5	few	16	TRBV20-1	TRBD2	TGCAGTGCTAGAGGGGGACTAGCGGACTATCAAGAGACCCAGTACTTC	CSARGGLADYQETQYF
TRBJ2-1	many	16	TRBV27	TRBD2	TGTGCCAGCAGTTTATACGGGGGGGCCGGGAACAATGAGCAGTTCTTC	CASSLYGGAGNNEQFF
TRBJ2-1	NA	16	TRBV5-1	TRBD2	TGCGCCAGCAGCTTGGGGAGCGGGAGGGGCTCAAATGAGCAGTTCTTC	CASSLGSGRGSNEQFF
TRBJ1-1	NA	13	TRBV7-9	TRBD1	TGTGCCAGCAGCTTAGCAGGACAGGGGGAAGCTTTCTTT	CASSLAGQGEAFF
TRBJ2-5	many	14	TRBV20-1	TRBD1	TGCAGTGCTAGGACAGGGACGTACCAAGAGACCCAGTACTTC	CSARTGTYQETQYF
TRBJ2-1	few	14	TRBV7-8	TRBD2	TGTGCCAGCAGCTTAGCGGTGATAGCGGGAGGGGTGTTCTTC	CASSLAVIAGGVFF
TRBJ1-2	many	12	TRBV20-1	NA	TGCAGTGCTATTAGGGATGGCTATGGCTACACCTTC	CSAIRDGYGYTF
TRBJ2-3	NA	13	TRBV20-1	NA	TGCAGTGCTAGTCTCCAGGTCACAGATACGCAGTATTTT	CSASLQVTDTQYF
TRBJ2-5	few	15	TRBV29-1	NA	TGCAGCGTTGTTTGGGGGAGCGAGTTCCAAGAGACCCAGTACTTC	CSVVWGSEFQETQYF
TRBJ2-5	NA	16	TRBV15	NA	TGTGCCACCAGCAGAGGAGAAATTAGCGGTGGGGAGACCCAGTACTTC	CATSRGEISGGETQYF
TRBJ1-6	NA	15	TRBV5-1	TRBD1	TGCGCCAGCAGCCTTCAAGGGGGCGCGAATTCACCCCTCCACTTT	CASSLQGGANSPLHF
TRBJ2-5	NA	15	TRBV10-3	TRBD2	TGTGCCATCAGCCCTAGCGGGAGCGGGGCGGAGACCCAGTACTTC	CAISPSGSGAETQYF
TRBJ2-2	few	13	TRBV7-9	TRBD2	TGTGCCCGGGGACTAACCGACACCGGGGAGCTGTTTTTT	CARGLTDTGELFF
TRBJ2-3	few	18	TRBV6-2/TRBV6-3	TRBD2	TGTGCCAGCAGCCCCGGGACTAGCGGGAGCGCCGGGTCAGATACGCAGTATTTT	CASSPGTSGSAGSDTQYF
TRBJ1-2	NA	14	TRBV20-1	TRBD1	TGCAGTGCTAGAGATTCGGGGACAGGGTGGGGCTACACCTTC	CSARDSGTGWGYTF
TRBJ2-1	many	14	TRBV28	NA	TGTGCCAGCAGTTCCCGTGTCAGCTACAATGAGCAGTTCTTC	CASSSRVSYNEQFF
TRBJ1-5	NA	16	TRBV7-9	NA	TGTGCCAGCAGCTTAGGGGAAACCACGTTCAATCAGCCCCAGCATTTT	CASSLGETTFNQPQHF
TRBJ2-7	few	13	TRBV7-2	TRBD2	TGTGCCAGCAGCGGAGGACTAGGCTACGAGCAGTACTTC	CASSGGLGYEQYF
TRBJ1-2	NA	13	TRBV2	NA	TGTGCCAGCAGTGAACGGGGGGCGGATGGCTACACCTTC	CASSERGADGYTF
TRBJ2-7	few	13	TRBV20-1	NA	TGCAGTGCTAGAGCGGTAGATTCCTACGAGCAGTACTTC	CSARAVDSYEQYF
TRBJ2-1	few	13	TRBV6-2/TRBV6-3	NA	TGTGCCAGCAGTTACATTGGTCGGAATGAGCAGTTCTTC	CASSYIGRNEQFF
TRBJ1-4	few	15	TRBV4-2	NA	TGTGCCAGCCAACTCCAACAGGGTAATAATGAAAAACTGTTTTTT	CASQLQQGNNEKLFF
TRBJ2-7	NA	16	TRBV7-7	TRBD1	TGTGCCAGCAGCCCAAACGCGGGGCAGGGGGCTTACGAGCAGTACTTC	CASSPNAGQGAYEQYF
TRBJ2-5	many	16	TRBV7-2	TRBD1	TGTGCCAGCAGTAGAAGGGGGTTAGGGGACAGGGAGTCCCAGTACTTC	CASSRRGLGDRESQYF
TRBJ2-7	NA	13	TRBV3-1	NA	TGTGCCAGCAGCCGCACCAGCCACTACGAGCAGTACTTC	CASSRTSHYEQYF
TRBJ2-6	NA	15	TRBV7-2	NA	TGTGCCAGCAGCTTACTTCGGGTTGGGGCCAACGTCCTGACTTTC	CASSLLRVGANVLTF
TRBJ2-1	few	15	TRBV5-1	NA	TGCGCCAGCAGCTCCACCCTCAGCTCCTACAATGAGCAGTTCTTC	CASSSTLSSYNEQFF
TRBJ2-3	few	15	TRBV12-3/TRBV12-4	NA	TGTGCCAGCAGTCTTGGGCGGACCCAGGCAGATACGCAGTATTTT	CASSLGRTQADTQYF
TRBJ1-1	few	14	TRBV20-1	NA	TGCAGTGCTACCGGGACCCCCAGTGGCACTGAAGCTTTCTTT	CSATGTPSGTEAFF
TRBJ2-1	many	13	TRBV14	TRBD2	TGTGCCAGCAGCCAAGGACTAGCTAATGAGCAGTTCTTC	CASSQGLANEQFF
TRBJ2-7	few	15	TRBV6-5	NA	TGTGCCAGCAGTTACTCCCCCTTACCCTCCTACGAGCAGTACTTC	CASSYSPLPSYEQYF
TRBJ2-1	NA	14	TRBV20-1	NA	TGCAGTGCTCTTACAGGGACGGGTTTCTATGAGCAGTTCTTC	CSALTGTGFYEQFF